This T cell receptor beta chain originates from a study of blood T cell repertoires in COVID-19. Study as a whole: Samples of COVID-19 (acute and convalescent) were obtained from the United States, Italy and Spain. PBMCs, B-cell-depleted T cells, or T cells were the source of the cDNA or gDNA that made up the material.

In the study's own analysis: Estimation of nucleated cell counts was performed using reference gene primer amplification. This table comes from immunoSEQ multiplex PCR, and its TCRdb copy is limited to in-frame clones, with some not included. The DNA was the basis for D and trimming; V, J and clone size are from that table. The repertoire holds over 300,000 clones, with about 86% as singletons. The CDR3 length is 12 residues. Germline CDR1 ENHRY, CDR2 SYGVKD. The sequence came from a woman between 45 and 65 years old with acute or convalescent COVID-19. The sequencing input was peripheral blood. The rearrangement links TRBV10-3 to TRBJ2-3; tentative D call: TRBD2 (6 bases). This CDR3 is CSIGGASDTQYF. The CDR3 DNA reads TGTTCGATCGGCGGGGCGTCAGATACGCAGTATTTT.